The clone carrying this T cell receptor beta chain was recorded many times. V lost 0 bases and J 5 bases, leaving 11 bases between the germline ends. This CDR3 is 14 amino acids long. The germline V gene encodes CDR1 LGHNA and CDR2 YNFKEQ. Each TCR cDNA molecule bore a unique molecular identifier. Each CDR3 protein is one row after TCRdb ran MiXCR on the 5' RACE reads. The repertoire holds about 27,000 distinct CDR3 sequences, about 5.3% seen once, with 20% to 25% in the top ten. The data were obtained in a study of spatial heterogeneity in lung cancer. About the research overall: Taken at a median of around 2 years after resection, follow-up PBMC samples underwent sequencing when available. A consistent excess of beta-chain over alpha-chain sequences was detected.

This sample's time point: blood at routine non-recurrence follow-up after resection. The J gene is TRBJ2-7, the V gene TRBV4-2; maybe TRBD2 (5 bases). Sequences were derived from PBMCs, sampled at follow-up. The TCR originated in a female donor with early-stage non-small cell lung cancer. The CDR3 here is CASSQDELENEQYF. DNA for the CDR3: TGTGCCAGCAGCCAAGACGAACTAGAAAACGAGCAGTACTTC.